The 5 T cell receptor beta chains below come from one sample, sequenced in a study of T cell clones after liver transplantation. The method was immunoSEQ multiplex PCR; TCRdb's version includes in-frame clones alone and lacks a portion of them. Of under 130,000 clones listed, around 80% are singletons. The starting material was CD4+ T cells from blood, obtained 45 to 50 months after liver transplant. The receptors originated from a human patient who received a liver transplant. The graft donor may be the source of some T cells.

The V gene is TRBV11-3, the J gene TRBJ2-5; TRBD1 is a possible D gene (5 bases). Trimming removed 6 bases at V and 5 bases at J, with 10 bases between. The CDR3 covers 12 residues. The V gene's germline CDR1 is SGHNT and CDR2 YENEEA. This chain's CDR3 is CASSFSGETQYF. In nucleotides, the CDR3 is TGTGCCAGCAGTTTTTCAGGGGAGACCCAGTACTTC. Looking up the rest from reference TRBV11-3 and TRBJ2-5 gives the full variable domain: EAGVVQSPRYKIIEKKQPVAFWCNPISGHNTLYWYLQNLGQGPELLIRYENEEAVDDSQLPKDRFSAERLKGVDSTLKIQPAELGDSAVYLCASSFSGETQYFGPGTRLLVL.

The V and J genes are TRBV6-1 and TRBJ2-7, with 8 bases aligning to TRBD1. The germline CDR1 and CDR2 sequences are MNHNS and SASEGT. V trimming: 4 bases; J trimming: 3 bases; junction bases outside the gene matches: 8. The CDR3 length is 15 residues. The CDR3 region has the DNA TGTGCCAGCAGTGCTACGGACAGGGTGGTCTACGAGCAGTACTTC. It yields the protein CASSATDRVVYEQYF.

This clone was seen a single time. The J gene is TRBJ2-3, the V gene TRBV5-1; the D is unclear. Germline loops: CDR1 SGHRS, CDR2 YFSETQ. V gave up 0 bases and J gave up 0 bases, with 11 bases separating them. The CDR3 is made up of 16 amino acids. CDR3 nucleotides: TGCGCCAGCAGCTTGGACTTGCGGTCTAGCACAGATACGCAGTATTTT. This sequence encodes CASSLDLRSSTDTQYF.

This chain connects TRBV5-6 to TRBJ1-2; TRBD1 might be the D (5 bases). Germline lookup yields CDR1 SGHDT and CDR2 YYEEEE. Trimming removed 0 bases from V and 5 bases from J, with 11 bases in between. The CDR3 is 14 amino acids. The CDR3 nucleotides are TGTGCCAGCAGCTTGGCCGACAGAAGGTATGGCTACACCTTC. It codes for CASSLADRRYGYTF.

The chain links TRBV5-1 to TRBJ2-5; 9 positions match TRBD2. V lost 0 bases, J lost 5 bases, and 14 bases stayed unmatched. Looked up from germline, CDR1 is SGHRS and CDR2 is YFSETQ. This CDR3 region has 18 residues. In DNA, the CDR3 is TGCGCCAGCAGCTTGGTGGTGGCTAGCGGGAAGGTTTGGGAGACCCAGTACTTC. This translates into CASSLVVASGKVWETQYF.